A single sample gave rise to the 4 T cell receptor beta chains below, sequenced in a study of shared clonotypes between healthy human individuals. The table came from immunoSEQ multiplex PCR; TCRdb's copy has only in-frame clones and leaves some out. The data hold roughly 2 million clones, with 85% to 95% observed a single time. The sequencing input was naive CD4+ T cells sorted from blood. Documented subset: CD45RA+ positively selected. These receptors were taken from a man aged 18 to 29 in good health.

The V call is TRBV6-1, the J call TRBJ1-5, with a weak D call TRBD1 (5 bases). The ends were cut back, 7 bases at V and 0 bases at J, with 13 bases in the middle. The CDR3 length is 15 residues. Looked up from germline, CDR1 is MNHNS and CDR2 is SASEGT. In nucleotides, the CDR3 is TGTGCCAGCATTTGGGGCGCGGATAGCAATCAGCCCCAGCATTTT. Its protein is CASIWGADSNQPQHF.

This clone occurred once. The chain uses TRBV6-5 and TRBJ2-5, with TRBD1 identical over 12 bases. The CDR3 runs to 16 residues. Per the germline V gene, CDR1 is MNHEY and CDR2 is SVGAGI. V shed 4 bases and J 1 base; nucleotides not matched to a gene: 4. The CDR3 DNA reads as TGTGCCAGCAGTTCACCGGGACAGGGGGCCCAAGAGACCCAGTACTTC. Its protein product is CASSSPGQGAQETQYF.

The rearrangement links TRBV10-2 to TRBJ1-1; D is unresolved. V lost 0 bases, J lost 5 bases, and 7 bases lay in between. Germline V gives CDR1 WSHSY, CDR2 SAAADI. The CDR3 loop spans 13 amino acids. CDR3 nucleotide sequence: TGCGCCAGCAGTGAGTCTCCCAAGACTGAAGCTTTCTTT. This encodes CASSESPKTEAFF.

This chain connects TRBV5-6 to TRBJ2-7, with 14 bases fitting TRBD2. Germline CDR1 and CDR2: SGHDT and YYEEEE. Trimming cost V 5 bases and J 2 bases; bases outside gene matches: 3. CDR3 size: 15 residues. The CDR3 loop reads CASRLGLAGAYEQYF. In DNA form, the CDR3 reads TGTGCCAGCAGGCTGGGACTAGCGGGGGCCTACGAGCAGTACTTC. The whole variable domain, filled in from reference TRBV5-6 and TRBJ2-7, reads DAGVTQSPTHLIKTRGQQVTLRCSPKSGHDTVSWYQQALGQGPQFIFQYYEEEERQRGNFPDRFSGHQFPNYSSELNVNALLLGDSALYLCASRLGLAGAYEQYFGPGTRLTVT.